This TCR beta chain derives from a study of T cells in Graves' hyperthyroidism and ophthalmopathy. Study-wide points: Appearing also in blood were most of the thyroid clonotypes expanded above 0.001. Model predictions of ophthalmopathy came a median around 7.1 months before onset.

Amplification of TCR beta CDR3 regions used RNA as the template. HTBI primers were used for first-round RT-PCR of the TCR CDR3. From the multiplex PCR reads, TCRdb called clonotypes with MiXCR, one entry per CDR3 protein. The profile covers around 540,000 distinct CDR3 sequences, with 15% to 20% appearing a single time and over 25% taken by the ten largest. This clonotype was seen a few times. Its antigen remains unknown. V lost 2 bases and J lost 5; bases outside the gene matches: 11. This CDR3 region has 16 residues. Germline V gene lookup returns CDR1 ENHRY and CDR2 SYGVKD. With duration under 3 months, ophthalmopathy was active: Clinical Activity Score at least 3, NOSPECS at least 4. Used for diagnoses were clinical symptoms, serum thyroxine and TRAb, thyroid ultrasound and orbital computed tomography.

The chain carries TRBV10-3 and TRBJ2-5, with 7 bases fitting TRBD2. The sample comprised blood. The clonotype comes from a woman between 25 and 40 years old with Graves' ophthalmopathy. CDR3 amino acids: CAISEPPPGGPETQYF. In nucleotides, the CDR3 is TGTGCCATCAGTGAGCCGCCCCCGGGAGGCCCGGAGACCCAGTACTTC.